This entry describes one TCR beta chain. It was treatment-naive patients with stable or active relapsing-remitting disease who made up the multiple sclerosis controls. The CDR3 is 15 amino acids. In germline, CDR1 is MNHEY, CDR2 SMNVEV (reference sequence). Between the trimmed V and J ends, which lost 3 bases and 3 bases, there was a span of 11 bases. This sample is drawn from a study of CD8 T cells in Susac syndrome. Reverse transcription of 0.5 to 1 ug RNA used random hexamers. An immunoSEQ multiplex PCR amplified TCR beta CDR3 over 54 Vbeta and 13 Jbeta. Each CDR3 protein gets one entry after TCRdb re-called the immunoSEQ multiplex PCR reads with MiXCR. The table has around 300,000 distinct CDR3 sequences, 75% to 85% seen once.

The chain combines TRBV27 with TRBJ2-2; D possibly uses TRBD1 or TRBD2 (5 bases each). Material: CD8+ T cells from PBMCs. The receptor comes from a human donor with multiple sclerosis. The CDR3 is CASSFRDGYTGELFF. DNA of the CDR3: TGTGCCAGCAGTTTTCGGGACGGTTACACCGGGGAGCTGTTTTTT.